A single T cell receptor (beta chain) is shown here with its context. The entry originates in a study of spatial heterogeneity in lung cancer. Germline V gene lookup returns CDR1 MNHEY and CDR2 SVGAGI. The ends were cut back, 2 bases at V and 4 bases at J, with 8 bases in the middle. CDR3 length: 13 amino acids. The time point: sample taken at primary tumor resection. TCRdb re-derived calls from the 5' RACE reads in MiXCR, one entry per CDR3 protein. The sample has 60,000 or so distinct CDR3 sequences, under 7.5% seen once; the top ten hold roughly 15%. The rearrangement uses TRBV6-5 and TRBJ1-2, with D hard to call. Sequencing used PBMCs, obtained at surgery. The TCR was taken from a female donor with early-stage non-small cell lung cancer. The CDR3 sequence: CASSYNLAYGYTF. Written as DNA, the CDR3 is TGTGCCAGCAGTTACAATCTGGCCTATGGCTACACCTTC.